This paragraph reports one T cell receptor (beta chain). Its antigen is as yet unknown. The germline gene is not matched at one end of the junction; a read error may be the cause. The sample belongs to a study of blood T cells in healthy people across ages. From germline, CDR1 is MNHNS and CDR2 SASEGT. This CDR3 region has 19 residues. A sample-barcoded 5' primer and a J-beta primer mix were used in a second PCR of roughly 6 to 11 cycles. TCRdb passed the 5' RACE reads through MiXCR, listing each CDR3 protein once. The sample has hundreds of thousands of distinct CDR3 sequences, approximately 30% seen once. The study's findings and limits: Observed TCR beta diversity showed a strong correlation with the percentage of naive T cells as measured by flow cytometry.

The sequence was collected from an elderly woman in good health. The chain joins TRBV6-1 to TRBJ2-6; 11 bases are a match to TRBD2. Source material: blood. CDR3 bases: TGTGCCAGCAGTGAAGCAAGACTAGCGGGGCGCTCTGGGGCCAACGTCCGGACTTTC. Its translation: CASSEARLAGRSGANVRTF.